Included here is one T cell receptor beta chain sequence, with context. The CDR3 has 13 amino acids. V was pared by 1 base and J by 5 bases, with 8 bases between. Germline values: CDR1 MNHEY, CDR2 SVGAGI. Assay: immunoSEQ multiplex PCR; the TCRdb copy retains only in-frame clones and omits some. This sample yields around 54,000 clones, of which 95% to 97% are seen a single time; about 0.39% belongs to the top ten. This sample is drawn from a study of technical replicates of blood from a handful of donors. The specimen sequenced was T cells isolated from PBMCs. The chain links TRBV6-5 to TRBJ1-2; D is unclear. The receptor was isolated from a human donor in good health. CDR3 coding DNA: TGTGCCAGCAGTTACTTAAAGACATATGGCTACACCTTC. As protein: CASSYLKTYGYTF.